This TCR beta chain was retrieved from a study of regulatory T cells in long-lasting Graves disease. Arm-PCR with iRepertoire HTBI primers amplified the CDR3 regions for these TCR beta libraries. Under the authors' procedure: The study identified 50 to 70 TRBV and 13 to 15 TRBJ segments across samples. TCRdb independently ran MiXCR on the multiplex PCR reads; one entry per CDR3 protein. TCRdb assigned the V and J calls; the authors' analysis was not used. Of a few hundred thousand distinct CDR3 sequences listed, around a fifth are singletons. This clonotype came up a few times. Specified time point: persistent/refractory GD, antithyroid drugs over 5 years with positive TRAb. Making the TCR library involved RNA that had been extracted from PBMCs. J lost 0 bases, V lost 7 bases, and 14 bases had no gene match. The CDR3 totals 18 residues.

This sequence joins TRBV12-3 or TRBV12-4 and TRBJ2-3; 9 bases agree with TRBD2. Material: peripheral blood mononuclear cells (PBMCs), obtained when the disease was refractory, from a patient treated with antithyroid drugs. The TCR sequence derives from a female donor with Graves disease. DNA of the CDR3: TGTGCCAGCAATTTTATAGGGCTAGCGGGGACTAGCACAGATACGCAGTATTTT. Its translation: CASNFIGLAGTSTDTQYF.